This paragraph covers one T cell receptor (beta chain) sequence. There are many counts of this clonotype. Its antigen is still unknown. Per-base quality was not reported, and no clone a single base away is much larger than it. The data were taken from a study of regulatory T cells in long-lasting Graves disease (dated by TCRdb to the early 2020s). As for the study more broadly: Antithyroid drugs had been taken for less than 3 months by newly diagnosed Graves' disease patients. A total of about 35 samples underwent TCR sequencing: 13 from persistent and about 20 from newly diagnosed Graves' disease patients. Persistent Graves' disease patients were compared with newly diagnosed Graves' disease patients by peripheral blood TCR sequencing and RNA sequencing. The study was conducted in China and was registered as a clinical trial.

Library method: multiplex PCR. For sequencing, an Illumina HiSeq 4000 was employed. CDR3 regions were amplified by Arm-PCR with iRepertoire HTBI primers to construct TCR beta libraries. Before sequencing, the PCR products underwent gel purification. The original methods were these. Gene usage analysis of CDR3 amino acid clonotypes used the 62 TRBV and some 13 TRBJ segments found across samples. COPE and FqMerger were used to merge the filtered high-quality paired reads into contigs. Contigs were aligned with BLAST to IMGT TRBV, TRBD and TRBJ reference genes, and CDR3 was defined per IMGT. Any clonotype with a frequency above 0.1% was classified as a highly expanded clone. Shannon entropy served as the measure of repertoire diversity, while the Gini coefficient captured V-J evenness. A clonotype found in more than one individual was treated as public. TCRdb reran the public reads through fastp at Q25 and MiXCR, keeping productive beta chains. Records with the same CDR3 protein are collapsed into one entry carrying the most frequent genes and DNA. TCRdb's processing, not the authors' own work, is the source of the V and J calls. The sample table shows roughly 400,000 distinct CDR3 sequences, and 14% to 15% are seen once. Of the sample, about 8% falls within the top ten clones.

The germline V gene gives CDR1 as SQVTM and CDR2 as ANQGSEA. From the cysteine through the phenylalanine, the CDR3 covers 14 amino acids. Solely the CDR3 DNA is kept, with 42 bases framed from the first base. Germline trimming amounts to 1 base on V and 3 bases on J, with 2 as the count of junction bases outside the gene matches. Overall results and qualifications from the work: Because the primary lesion, thyroid tissue, could not be accessed, the study looked at peripheral blood alone. Persistent Graves' disease patients showed lower TCR Shannon entropy and fewer highly expanded clones than newly diagnosed patients, suggesting clonal expansion. Sequencing and analysis were limited to the TCR beta chain. Preferential use of TRBV28, TRBJ1-2 and TRBJ2-5 was observed in persistent disease, whereas TRBV20-1 and TRBJ2-1 were favored in newly diagnosed disease. As a limitation, the authors acknowledged that the small sample size may reduce accuracy. Persistent patients shared more public clonotypes among themselves (around 3,000) than newly diagnosed patients did (more than 850).

According to the study, the label for this sample's time point signals: newly diagnosed GD, antithyroid drugs for less than 3 months. RNA was extracted from PBMCs in TRIzol for both TCR sequencing and RNA sequencing. Graves' disease was diagnosed according to American Thyroid Association guidelines. The patients came from an endocrinology department in Xi'an, China. Each patient gave around 9 milliliters of peripheral blood, collected in an EDTA anticoagulant tube. PBMCs were isolated by Ficoll Paque Plus density gradient separation without further T cell sorting. An Agilent 2100 Bioanalyzer and agarose gel were used to check RNA quality, and a NanoDrop 2000 was used to measure RNA concentration. The same sample was also used in a study of T cells in Graves' hyperthyroidism and ophthalmopathy. Per that second paper: Stable Graves' hyperthyroidism was defined as no progression to ophthalmopathy during 18 months of follow-up. Hyperthyroidism patients were newly diagnosed, with disease duration under 2 months, and aged 18 to 65 years. Any patient with an uncontrolled infection, another autoimmune disease, pregnancy or lactation was excluded. Diagnoses relied on clinical symptoms, serum thyroxine and TRAb, thyroid ultrasound and orbital computed tomography. For the first round of RT-PCR on the TCR CDR3, the HTBI primer set was used together with the Qiagen OneStep RT-PCR kit. Blood samples also contained most of the expanded thyroid clonotypes (frequency above 0.001), which suggests that blood repertoires may reflect thyroid immune responses. Ophthalmopathy was separated from stable hyperthyroidism by a 13 V-J signature model, with approximately 86% sensitivity and about 81% specificity obtained in cross-validation and 80%/75% obtained in testing. During validation, the model predicted progression to ophthalmopathy a median of roughly 7.1 months ahead of onset, with more than 55% sensitivity and 72% to 80% specificity. To identify TCR V-J signatures that set the groups apart, the researchers used a discovery cohort of 100 patients, made up of 43 with Graves' ophthalmopathy and some 55 with stable Graves' hyperthyroidism. Whether ophthalmopathy could be predicted prospectively was tested in an independent validation cohort made up of 18 to 20 hyperthyroidism patients plus 17 patients who later progressed to ophthalmopathy. The 100 or so discovery patients were randomly divided into training and test sets at a 7:3 ratio. In addition, the study compared T-cell repertoires in thyroid tissue and in blood from about six Graves' hyperthyroidism patients. Once sampling was done, hyperthyroidism patients were given methimazole at a starting dose of 30 mg daily, whereas ophthalmopathy patients were given high-dose intravenous methylprednisolone. Libraries were constructed in a second round of multiplex PCR, after which size selection and purification were carried out. Libraries were sequenced paired-end with 100 bp reads on an Illumina HiSeq2000. SOAPnuke was used to process the raw data, throwing out any read that contained adapters or uncalled bases, had a mean Phred below 15, or lacked an exact constant-primer or identifier match. COPE v1.2.5 was used to merge high-quality paired reads, and clonotypes were defined as unique nucleotide sequences. MiTCR v1.1 was used to align the clonotypes against IMGT TRBV, TRBD and TRBJ reference segments. Only V-J combinations with frequency above 0.0001, covering roughly 99% of repertoires, were analysed. The TCS score was defined as F50 (clonal expansion) divided by E x V (chaos), with BLOSUM62-based TCRdist calculated between CDR3 peptides within each V-J. Welch's t-statistics and random forest reduced fewer than 600 V-J features to roughly 13, which were used in a naive Bayes classifier (R e1071). Sample size was not statistically predetermined, and investigators were not blinded to group allocation. The paper reports TCR Vbeta CDR3 sequencing of roughly 140 peripheral blood samples: around 41 ophthalmopathy, under 85 hyperthyroidism and around 17 progressor patients.

The sequences come from peripheral blood mononuclear cells (PBMCs), collected at new diagnosis, from a patient treated with antithyroid drugs. This sequence originates from a middle-aged woman with Graves disease. Donor details come from another sample of the same person, matched by shared clones. The chain employs TRBV29-1 and TRBJ2-2, with 7 central nucleotides matching TRBD2. This receptor has the CDR3 CSVEVGGDTGELFF. The DNA reads as follows: TGCAGCGTTGAAGTGGGAGGGGACACCGGGGAGCTGTTTTTT.